A selection of T cell receptor beta chains follows, all from one sample in a study of control samples from healthy donors and cancer patients. Libraries were prepared by immunoSEQ multiplex PCR; TCRdb keeps only in-frame clonotypes and omits some of them. The table shows fewer than 200,000 clones, with almost 90% occurring only once. The sample comprised blood. These receptors all come from a woman between 25 and 40 years old in good health. Both conserved end residues are trimmed from each CDR3.

V gene	J gene	CDR3 protein
TRBV3-1/TRBV3-2	TRBJ2-7	ASSRRTGGSAGYEQY
TRBV19	TRBJ2-2	ASSTAQAYTRELF
TRBV28	TRBJ1-6	ASSLTGENSPLH
TRBV12-5	TRBJ1-2	ASAVQGGGYT
TRBV7-2	TRBJ2-6	ASSRSGGTGANVLT
TRBV5-1	TRBJ1-1	ASSQPGQGIRMNTEAF
TRBV28	TRBJ1-1	ASSSGQGITEAF
TRBV7-6	TRBJ2-2	ASSPRTGGSGELF
TRBV5-1	TRBJ2-2	ASSPGGGGGPNTGELF
TRBV9	TRBJ2-1	ASSVVAGIYNEQF
TRBV7-9	TRBJ1-5	ASSRAQEYSNQPQH